This T cell receptor (beta chain) was recorded in a study of T cell repertoires and leukemia-associated antigens (dated by TCRdb to between 2018 and 2021). At the level of the whole study: Each sample yielded about 5.1 to 7 million read pairs and about 3.3 to 5.0 million effective reads, about 16 million effective reads overall. The study aimed to identify which antigen a TCR Vbeta21 clone previously found in CML patients recognizes, using in vitro peptide stimulation of healthy T cells.

As a first step, the CD3+ T cells were left to rest overnight in RPMI 1640 lacking fetal bovine serum, at 2.5 million cells/mL. MACS immunomagnetic beads were used, per the manufacturer's instructions, to isolate CD3+ T cells from PBMCs. Total RNA was extracted from the cultured T cells using TRIzol reagent. TCRbeta libraries were amplified from RNA using 5' rapid amplification of cDNA ends (5'RACE). Library concentration and integrity were checked with Qubit, an Agilent instrument, and quantitative PCR before sequencing. A commercial service provider sequenced the qualified libraries on Illumina HiSeq or MiSeq. The original pipeline was this. TCR sequences in each sample were identified using MiXCR version 1.8.2. To qualify, a clone needed a CDR3 longer than four amino acids, an in-frame nucleotide length, and no stop codon. A read containing the complete CDR3 structure was counted as an effective read. RT-PCR with 24 Vbeta primers, GeneScan spectratyping, and Sanger sequencing were used to validate the expanded clones. TCRdb reran the public reads through fastp at Q25 and MiXCR, keeping productive beta chains. CDR3 protein sequences are deduplicated, and each keeps its most common genes and DNA. What appears here as the V and J calls and clone size reflects TCRdb's work, not the paper's. Here the sample has some 14,000 distinct CDR3 sequences; roughly 40% occur a single time. Of the sample, around a tenth is held by the ten largest clones.

This clonotype was found a few times. Its antigen has not been determined. No base-level quality is on record; no much larger clone is a single base apart. From its cysteine to its phenylalanine, the CDR3 spans 13 amino acids. CDR3 DNA is the only sequence kept; it has 39 bases, read in frame from the first base. From the germline V gene, CDR1 is SQVTM and CDR2 is ANQGSEA. V sheds 6 bases and J sheds 1 base, leaving 9 bases between their ends. Broad study findings and their caveats: No significant differences among the four groups were observed in the numbers of Vbeta genes (about 54), Jbeta genes (14), VDJ rearrangements, or unique CDR3s. The antigen specificity and function of the expanded clones were not directly tested, and further investigation of both was required.

The sequence derives from a female donor in good health. The sample comprised CD3+ T cells sorted from blood and cultured. The chain couples TRBV29-1 to TRBJ2-2; the D gene is possibly TRBD1, with 5 bases matching. The CDR3 loop reads CSVRTQNTGELFF. The nucleotides are TGCAGCGTGAGGACACAGAACACCGGGGAGCTGTTTTTT.